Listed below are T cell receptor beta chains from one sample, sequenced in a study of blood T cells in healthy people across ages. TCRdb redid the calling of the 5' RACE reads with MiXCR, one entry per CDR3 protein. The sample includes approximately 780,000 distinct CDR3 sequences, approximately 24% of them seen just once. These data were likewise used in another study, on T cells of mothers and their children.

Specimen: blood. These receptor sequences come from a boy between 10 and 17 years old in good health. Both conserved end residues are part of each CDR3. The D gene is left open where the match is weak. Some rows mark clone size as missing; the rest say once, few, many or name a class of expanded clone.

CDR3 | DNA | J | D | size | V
CASSLGGIAWGAFF | TGTGCCAGCAGTTTAGGCGGAATAGCTTGGGGAGCTTTCTTT | TRBJ1-1 | . | few | TRBV12-3/TRBV12-4
CSVEGVGSEQYF | TGCAGCGTTGAAGGGGTGGGTTCCGAGCAGTACTTC | TRBJ2-7 | . | . | TRBV29-1
CASSMLGTGAETQYF | TGCGCCAGCAGCATGCTTGGGACAGGGGCAGAGACCCAGTACTTC | TRBJ2-5 | TRBD1 | . | TRBV5-1
CASSRGTGGARNTEAFF | TGTGCCAGCAGTCGAGGGACAGGGGGCGCAAGAAACACTGAAGCTTTCTTT | TRBJ1-1 | TRBD1 | few | TRBV27
CASRDGGGQPQHF | TGTGCCAGCAGGGATGGGGGCGGTCAGCCCCAGCATTTT | TRBJ1-5 | . | few | TRBV6-5
CASTRIGETQYF | TGTGCCAGCACCCGAATAGGAGAGACCCAGTACTTC | TRBJ2-5 | . | . | TRBV6-1
CASSTTRQGRNEQYF | TGTGCCAGCAGCACAACCCGACAGGGGAGGAACGAGCAGTACTTC | TRBJ2-7 | TRBD1 | . | TRBV7-2
CASSLTVGGTDTQYF | TGTGCCAGCTCCTTAACCGTAGGGGGCACAGATACGCAGTATTTT | TRBJ2-3 | . | . | TRBV27
CASSLLDRTSPQYF | TGTGCCAGCAGCTTATTGGATCGGACTAGCCCCCAGTACTTC | TRBJ2-5 | TRBD2 | few | TRBV11-2
CASSPLLASSTDTQYF | TGTGCCAGCAGCCCCTTACTAGCGTCTAGCACAGATACGCAGTATTTT | TRBJ2-3 | TRBD2 | . | TRBV7-2
CASSQAGVGGYTF | TGCGCCAGCAGCCAAGCAGGGGTTGGAGGCTACACCTTC | TRBJ1-2 | . | . | TRBV4-1
CASSLVVRGGRNIQYF | TGTGCCAGCAGCTTAGTCGTCCGGGGGGGCCGAAACATTCAGTACTTC | TRBJ2-4 | TRBD2 | few | TRBV7-2
CASSPSSGATYEQYF | TGTGCCAGCAGCCCCTCTAGCGGGGCCACCTACGAGCAGTACTTC | TRBJ2-7 | TRBD2 | few | TRBV4-2